This entry lists 11 T cell receptor beta chains sequenced from one sample in a study of regulatory T cells in long-lasting Graves disease (dated by TCRdb to the early 2020s). Library preparation employed multiplex PCR. TCRdb lists the instrument as Illumina HiSeq 4000. iRepertoire HTBI primers and Arm-PCR amplification of CDR3 regions were used to construct TCR beta libraries. The public sequencing data were trimmed at Q25 with fastp and processed into clonotypes with MiXCR by TCRdb, which kept only in-frame beta chains. Each CDR3 protein appears once, grouped with its most common genes and DNA. The sample table lists some 330,000 distinct CDR3 sequences, about 12% of them with a count of one. The ten largest clones represent approximately 20% of the sample. The sample's time point label, decoded: newly diagnosed GD, antithyroid drugs for less than 3 months. RNA was extracted from PBMCs in TRIzol for both TCR sequencing and RNA sequencing.

These same data were also listed under a study on T cells in Graves' hyperthyroidism and ophthalmopathy.

Source: peripheral blood mononuclear cells (PBMCs), taken at new diagnosis, from a patient treated with antithyroid drugs. These receptors were obtained from a woman aged 18-29 years with Graves disease. Donor details come from another sample of the same person, matched by shared clones.

This clonotype was seen ten or more times. The chain carries TRBV28 and TRBJ2-1, with a tentative D call TRBD2 (6 bases). The CDR3 sequence is 15 residues long. The germline V gene encodes CDR1 MDHEN and CDR2 SYDVKM. Trimming stripped 3 bases from V and 3 bases from J, with 12 bases between. The DNA for the CDR3 is TGTGCCAGCAGTTTGGGACTGATGAACTACAATGAGCAGTTCTTC. Protein product: CASSLGLMNYNEQFF.

Comment on this clonotype: This may come from a read error, since a much larger clone is one base off. J is TRBJ2-5 and V is TRBV11-3, with 7 positions matching TRBD2. CDR1 SGHNT and CDR2 YENEEA come from the germline V gene. V shed 1 base, J shed 4 bases, and the junction held 0 bases outside the gene matches. The CDR3 consists of 13 residues. The CDR3 region is CASSLVAGETQYF. Written as DNA, the CDR3 is TGTGCCAGCAGCTTAGTAGCGGGAGAGACCCAGTACTTC. Based on the CDR3 plus reference TRBV11-3 and TRBJ2-5, the full variable domain is EAGVVQSPRYKIIEKKQPVAFWCNPISGHNTLYWYLQNLGQGPELLIRYENEEAVDDSQLPKDRFSAERLKGVDSTLKIQPAELGDSAVYLCASSLVAGETQYFGPGTRLLVL.

This clonotype was recorded many times. The DNA of the CDR3 is TGTGCCTGGGGACTGAGCTACGAGCAGTACTTC. Its translation: CAWGLSYEQYF. The chain links TRBV30 to TRBJ2-7; maybe TRBD2 (5 bases). V lost 5 bases and J 3 bases, leaving 8 bases between the germline ends. CDR1 and CDR2 (germline): GTSNPN, SVGIG (reference sequence). The CDR3 is made up of 11 amino acids.

The chain carries TRBV6-1 and TRBJ2-7, with D hard to call. The CDR3 runs 15 residues. The V gene lost 2 bases and the J gene lost 2 bases, with 13 bases spanning the gap. The germline gives CDR1 MNHNS, CDR2 SASEGT. The CDR3 region has the DNA TGTGCCAGCAGTGAACGACAAGGAGTTACCTACGAGCAGTACTTC. It is translated as CASSERQGVTYEQYF.

This clonotype has just a few counts. V usage is TRBV4-1 and J usage is TRBJ1-2; D uncertain. Germline V gene data show CDR1 as MGHRA and CDR2 as YSYEKL. Trimming left V 0 bases short and J 9 bases short, with 11 bases between. The CDR3 length is 13 residues. CDR3 residues: CASSQDGSPRYTF. DNA for the CDR3: TGCGCCAGCAGCCAAGATGGGTCCCCCCGCTACACCTTC.

This clonotype was counted many times. This chain connects TRBV28 to TRBJ2-4, with 11 bases aligning to TRBD1. CDR3 length: 18 amino acids. The junction had 11 bases not matched to a gene; V was cut back by 5 bases and J by 2 bases. Germline V gene sequence: CDR1 MDHEN, CDR2 SYDVKM. The CDR3 spells CASSPAPGDRGTKNIQYF. Here the CDR3 DNA reads TGTGCCAGCAGTCCGGCCCCTGGGGACAGGGGGACCAAAAACATTCAGTACTTC.

The sample holds many counts of this clonotype. The V gene is TRBV20-1, the J gene TRBJ1-2, with D hard to call. The CDR3 length is 14 residues. In germline, CDR1 is DFQATT, CDR2 SNEGSKA (reference sequence). Trimming shortened V by 1 base and J by 0 bases, and 9 bases separated the two germline ends. The DNA of the CDR3 is TGCAGTGCTAGAGCGGGTTCCACTAACTATGGCTACACCTTC. This codes for CSARAGSTNYGYTF.

There are many counts of this clonotype. The V call is TRBV7-6, the J call TRBJ2-3; possible D gene TRBD2, 5 bases. Trimming removed 3 bases from V and 1 base from J, with 11 bases in between. CDR3 length: 15 amino acids. Germline CDR1 reads SGHVS; CDR2 reads FNYEAQ. This chain's CDR3 is CASSLEAGGTDTQYF. The CDR3 DNA sequence: TGTGCCAGCAGCTTGGAGGCGGGTGGCACAGATACGCAGTATTTT.

This chain connects TRBV4-2 to TRBJ1-5; D uncertain. Germline assignment: CDR1 LGHNA and CDR2 YNFKEQ. Trimming took off 0 bases at V and 0 bases at J, with 12 bases between the two ends. The CDR3 consists of 17 residues. The CDR3 coding sequence is TGTGCCAGCAGCCAAGATCGAAGGAAGGATAGCAATCAGCCCCAGCATTTT. Translating gives CASSQDRRKDSNQPQHF.

In this sample, this clonotype turned up many times. This rearrangement joins TRBV9 to TRBJ2-1; 11 bases fit TRBD2. The CDR3 has 15 amino acids. The ends lost 4 bases at V and 10 bases at J; junction bases unmatched: 10. Germline V gene data show CDR1 as SGDLS and CDR2 as YYNGEE. The CDR3 loop is CASSRSGRGTGEQFF. The CDR3 nucleotides read TGTGCCAGCAGCCGTAGCGGGAGGGGCACCGGGGAGCAGTTCTTC.

This clonotype has a count of ten or more. The chain carries TRBV12-3 or TRBV12-4 and TRBJ1-5; 10 bases map to TRBD1. The CDR3 is 15 residues long. The V segment lost 4 bases and the J segment 2 bases; nucleotides outside the gene matches: 2. CDR3 residues: CASSYDRGRNQPQHF. The CDR3 DNA reads as TGTGCCAGCAGTTACGACAGGGGGCGCAATCAGCCCCAGCATTTT.